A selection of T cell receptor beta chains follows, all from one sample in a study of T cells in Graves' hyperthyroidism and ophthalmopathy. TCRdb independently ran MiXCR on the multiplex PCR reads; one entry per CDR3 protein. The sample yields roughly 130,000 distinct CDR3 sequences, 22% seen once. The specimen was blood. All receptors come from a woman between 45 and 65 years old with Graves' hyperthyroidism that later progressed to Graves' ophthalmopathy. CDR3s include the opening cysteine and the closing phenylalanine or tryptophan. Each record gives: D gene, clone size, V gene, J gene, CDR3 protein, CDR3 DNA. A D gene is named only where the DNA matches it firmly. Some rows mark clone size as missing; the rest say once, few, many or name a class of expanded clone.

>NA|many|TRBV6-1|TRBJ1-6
CASSSLTGGSPLHF
TGTGCCAGCAGTTCCTTAACGGGGGGATCACCCCTCCACTTT
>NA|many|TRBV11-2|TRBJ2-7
CASRLTDGTEFTKQYF
TGTGCCAGCAGACTCACAGACGGGACGGAGTTTACGAAGCAGTACTTC
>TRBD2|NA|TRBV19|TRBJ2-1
CASSVVGGWNEQFF
TGTGCCAGTAGTGTAGTCGGGGGGTGGAATGAGCAGTTCTTC
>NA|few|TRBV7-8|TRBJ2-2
CASSAEVGRYAGELLF
TGTGCCAGCAGCGCAGAGGTTGGGCGGTACGCCGGGGAGCTGCTTTTT
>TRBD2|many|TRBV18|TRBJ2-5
CASAPGGKETQYF
TGTGCCAGCGCCCCCGGGGGGAAGGAGACCCAGTACTTC
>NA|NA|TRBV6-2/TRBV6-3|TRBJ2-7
CASSARTYEQYF
TGTGCCAGCTCGGCCAGAACCTACGAGCAGTACTTC
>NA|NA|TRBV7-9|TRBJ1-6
CASSLDAASPLHF
TGTGCCAGCAGCTTAGACGCGGCTTCACCCCTCCACTTT
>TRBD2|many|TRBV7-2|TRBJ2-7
CASSLSAGGDYEQYF
TGTGCCAGCAGCTTGTCCGCGGGAGGAGATTACGAGCAGTACTTC
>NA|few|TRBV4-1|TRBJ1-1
CAGSQEAGTKNTEAFF
TGCGCCGGCAGCCAAGAGGCAGGGACAAAGAACACTGAAGCTTTCTTT
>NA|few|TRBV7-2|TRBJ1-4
CASSLSATNEKLFF
TGTGCCAGCAGCTTATCTGCAACTAATGAAAAACTGTTTTTT
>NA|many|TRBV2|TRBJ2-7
CASSPAYEQYF
TGTGCCAGCAGCCCTGCTTACGAGCAGTACTTC
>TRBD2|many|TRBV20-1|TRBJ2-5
CSATGGGYQETQYF
TGCAGTGCTACGGGGGGGGGGTACCAAGAGACCCAGTACTTC
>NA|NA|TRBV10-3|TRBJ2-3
CAISESKGGTDTQYF
TGTGCCATCAGTGAGTCTAAGGGGGGCACAGATACGCAGTATTTT
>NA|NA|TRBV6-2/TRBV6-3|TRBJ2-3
CASIMDMYTDTQYF
TGTGCCAGCATCATGGACATGTACACAGATACGCAGTATTTT
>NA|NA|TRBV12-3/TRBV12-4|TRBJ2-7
CASSPLKGVEQYF
TGTGCCAGCAGTCCCCTTAAAGGAGTCGAGCAGTACTTC
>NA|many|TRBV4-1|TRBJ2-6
CASSPVWAPGANVLTF
TGCGCCAGCAGCCCAGTATGGGCCCCTGGGGCCAACGTCCTGACTTTC
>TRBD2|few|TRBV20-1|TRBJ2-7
CSARLIAGGPSEQYF
TGCAGTGCCCGCCTAATAGCGGGAGGGCCTAGCGAGCAGTACTTC
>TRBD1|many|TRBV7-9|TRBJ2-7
CASSPRRDRERHEQYF
TGTGCCAGCAGCCCCCGCCGGGACAGGGAGAGGCACGAGCAGTACTTC
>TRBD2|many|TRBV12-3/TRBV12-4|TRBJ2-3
CASSLTSGRSDTQYF
TGTGCCAGCAGTTTGACTAGCGGGAGGTCAGATACGCAGTATTTT
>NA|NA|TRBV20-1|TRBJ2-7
CSANAPSVPYEQYF
TGCAGTGCTAATGCCCCTAGCGTCCCCTACGAGCAGTACTTC
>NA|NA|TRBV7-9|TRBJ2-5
CASSGTPRDGQETQYF
TGTGCCAGCAGCGGAACGCCCCGGGACGGACAAGAGACCCAGTACTTC
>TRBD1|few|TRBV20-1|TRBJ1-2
CSARPDRGQNGYTF
TGCAGTGCTAGACCTGACAGGGGGCAGAATGGCTACACCTTC
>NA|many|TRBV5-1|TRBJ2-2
CASSLPGGFTGELFF
TGCGCCAGCAGCTTGCCTGGGGGATTCACCGGGGAGCTGTTTTTT
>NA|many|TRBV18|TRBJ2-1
CASSRAYNEQFF
TGTGCCAGCTCACGTGCCTACAATGAGCAGTTCTTC
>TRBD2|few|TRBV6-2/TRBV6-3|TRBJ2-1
CASSYSIAGLYNEQFF
TGTGCCAGCAGTTACTCGATAGCGGGGCTCTACAATGAGCAGTTCTTC
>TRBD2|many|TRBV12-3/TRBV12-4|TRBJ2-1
CASTPGGSYNEQFF
TGTGCCAGCACTCCGGGAGGGTCCTACAATGAGCAGTTCTTC